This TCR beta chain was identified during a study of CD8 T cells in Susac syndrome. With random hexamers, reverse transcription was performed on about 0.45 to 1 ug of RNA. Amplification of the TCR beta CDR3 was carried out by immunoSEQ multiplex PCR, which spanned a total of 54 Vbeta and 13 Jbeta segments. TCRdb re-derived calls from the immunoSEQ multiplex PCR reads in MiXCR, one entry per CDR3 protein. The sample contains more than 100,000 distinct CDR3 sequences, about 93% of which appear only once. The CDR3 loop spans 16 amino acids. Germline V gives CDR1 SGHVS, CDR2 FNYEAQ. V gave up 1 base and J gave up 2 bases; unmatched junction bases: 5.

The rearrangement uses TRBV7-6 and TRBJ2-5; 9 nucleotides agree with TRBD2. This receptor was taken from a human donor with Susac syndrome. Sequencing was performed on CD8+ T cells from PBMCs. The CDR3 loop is CASSLVGAGGQETQYF. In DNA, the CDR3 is TGTGCCAGCAGCTTAGTAGGAGCGGGGGGACAAGAGACCCAGTACTTC.